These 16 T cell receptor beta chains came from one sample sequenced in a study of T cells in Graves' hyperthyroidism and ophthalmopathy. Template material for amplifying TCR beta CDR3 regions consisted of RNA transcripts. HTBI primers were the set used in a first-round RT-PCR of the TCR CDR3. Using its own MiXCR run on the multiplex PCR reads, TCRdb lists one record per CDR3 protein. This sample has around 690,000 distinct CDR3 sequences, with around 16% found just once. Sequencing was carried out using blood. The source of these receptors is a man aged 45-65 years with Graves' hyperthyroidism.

CDR3 protein: CASSANSGPLSGNTIYF. For the CDR3, the DNA is TGTGCCAGCAGTGCCAACTCAGGGCCCCTATCTGGAAACACCATATATTTT. The gene calls are TRBV6-2 or TRBV6-3 and TRBJ1-3; D possibly corresponds to TRBD1 (5 bases). Germline assignment: CDR1 MNHEY and CDR2 SVGEGT. The V end lost 5 bases, the J end lost 1 base, and 18 bases lay between the germline ends. The length of the CDR3 is 17 residues.

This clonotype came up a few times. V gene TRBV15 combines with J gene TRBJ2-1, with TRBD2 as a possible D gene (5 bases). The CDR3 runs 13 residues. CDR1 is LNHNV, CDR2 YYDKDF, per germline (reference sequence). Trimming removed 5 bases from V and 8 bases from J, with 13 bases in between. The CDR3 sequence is CATSVRSGYEQFF. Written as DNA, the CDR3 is TGTGCCACCAGCGTCCGCAGCGGCTATGAGCAGTTCTTC. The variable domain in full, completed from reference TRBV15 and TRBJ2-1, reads DAMVIQNPRYQVTQFGKPVTLSCSQTLNHNVMYWYQQKSSQAPKLLFHYYDKDFNNEADTPDNFQSRRPNTSFCFLDIRSPGLGDTAMYLCATSVRSGYEQFFGPGTRLTVL.

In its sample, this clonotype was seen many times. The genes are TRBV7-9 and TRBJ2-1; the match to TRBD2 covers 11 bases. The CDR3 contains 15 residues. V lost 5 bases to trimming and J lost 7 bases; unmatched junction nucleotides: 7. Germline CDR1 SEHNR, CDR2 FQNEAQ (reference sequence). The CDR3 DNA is TGTGCCAGCAGCACACTAGCGGGAGTAAAGAATGAGCAGTTCTTC. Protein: CASSTLAGVKNEQFF.

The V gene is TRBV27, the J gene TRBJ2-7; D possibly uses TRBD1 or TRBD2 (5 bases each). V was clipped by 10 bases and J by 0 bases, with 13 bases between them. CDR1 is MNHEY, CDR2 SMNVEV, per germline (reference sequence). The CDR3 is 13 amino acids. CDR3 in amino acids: CATGTSSSYEQYF. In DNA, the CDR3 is TGTGCCACCGGGACCTCGAGCTCCTACGAGCAGTACTTC.

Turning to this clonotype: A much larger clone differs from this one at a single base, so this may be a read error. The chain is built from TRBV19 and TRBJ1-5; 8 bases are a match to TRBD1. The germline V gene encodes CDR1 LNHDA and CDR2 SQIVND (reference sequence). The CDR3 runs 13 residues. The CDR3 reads CASRQTGDQPRHF. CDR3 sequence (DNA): TGTGCCAGTAGACAGACAGGGGATCAGCCCCGGCATTTT.

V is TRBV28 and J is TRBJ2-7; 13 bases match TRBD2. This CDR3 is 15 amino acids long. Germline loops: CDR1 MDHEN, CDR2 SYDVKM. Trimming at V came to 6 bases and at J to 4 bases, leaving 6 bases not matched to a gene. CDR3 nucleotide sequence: TGTGCCAGCAGACCCGGGACTAGCGGGATGTACGAGCAGTACTTC. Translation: CASRPGTSGMYEQYF. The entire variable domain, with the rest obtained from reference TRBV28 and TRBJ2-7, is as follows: DVKVTQSSRYLVKRTGEKVFLECVQDMDHENMFWYRQDPGLGLRLIYFSYDVKMKEKGDIPEGYSVSREKKERFSLILESASTNQTSMYLCASRPGTSGMYEQYFGPGTRLTVT.

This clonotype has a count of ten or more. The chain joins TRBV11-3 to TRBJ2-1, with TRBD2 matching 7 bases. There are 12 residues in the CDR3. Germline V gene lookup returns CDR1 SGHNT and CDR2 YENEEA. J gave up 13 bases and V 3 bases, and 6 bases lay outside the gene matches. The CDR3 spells CASSFRAGEQFF. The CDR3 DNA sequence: TGTGCCAGCAGCTTTCGCGCGGGGGAACAGTTCTTC.

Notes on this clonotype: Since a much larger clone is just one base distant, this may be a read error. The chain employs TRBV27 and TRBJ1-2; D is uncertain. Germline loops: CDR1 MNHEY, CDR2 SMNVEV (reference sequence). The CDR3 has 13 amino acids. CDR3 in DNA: TGTACCACCGCGTGGTCACGCTCCTATGGCTACACCTTC. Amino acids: CTTAWSRSYGYTF.

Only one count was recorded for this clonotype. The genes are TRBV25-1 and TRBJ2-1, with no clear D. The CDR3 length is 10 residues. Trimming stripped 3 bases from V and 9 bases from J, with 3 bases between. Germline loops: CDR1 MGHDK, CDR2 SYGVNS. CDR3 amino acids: CASSDFEQFF. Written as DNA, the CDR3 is TGTGCCAGCAGTGATTTTGAGCAGTTCTTC.

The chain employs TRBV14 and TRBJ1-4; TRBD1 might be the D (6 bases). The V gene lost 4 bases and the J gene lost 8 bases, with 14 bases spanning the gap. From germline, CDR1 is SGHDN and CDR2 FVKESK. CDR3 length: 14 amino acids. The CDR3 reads CASSRTGAREKLFF. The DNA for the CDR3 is TGTGCCAGCAGCCGAACGGGGGCGCGAGAAAAACTGTTTTTT.

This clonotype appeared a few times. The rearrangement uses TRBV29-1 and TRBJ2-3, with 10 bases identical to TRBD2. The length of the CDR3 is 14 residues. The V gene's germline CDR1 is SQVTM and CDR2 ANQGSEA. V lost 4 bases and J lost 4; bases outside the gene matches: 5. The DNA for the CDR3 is TGCAGCGTTGTGAAGCGGGAGGGCCCAGATACGCAGTATTTT. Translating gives CSVVKREGPDTQYF.

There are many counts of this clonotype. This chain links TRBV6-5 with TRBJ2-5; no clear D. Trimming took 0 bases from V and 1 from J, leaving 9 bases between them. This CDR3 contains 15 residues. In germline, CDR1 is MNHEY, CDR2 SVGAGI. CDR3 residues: CASSYSLAAQETQYF. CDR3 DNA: TGTGCCAGCAGTTACTCTTTGGCCGCCCAAGAGACCCAGTACTTC.

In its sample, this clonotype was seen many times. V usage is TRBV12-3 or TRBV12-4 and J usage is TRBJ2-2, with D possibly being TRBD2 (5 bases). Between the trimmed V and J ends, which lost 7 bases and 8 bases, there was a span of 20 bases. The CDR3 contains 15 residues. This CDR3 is CASIPGSSPGGELFF. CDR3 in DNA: TGTGCCAGCATCCCCGGCTCCTCCCCGGGAGGGGAGCTGTTTTTT.

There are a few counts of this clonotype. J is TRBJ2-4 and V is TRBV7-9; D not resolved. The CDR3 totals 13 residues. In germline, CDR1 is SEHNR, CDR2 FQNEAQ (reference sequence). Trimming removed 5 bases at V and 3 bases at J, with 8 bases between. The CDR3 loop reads CASSPTVKNIQYF. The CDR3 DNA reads TGTGCCAGCAGCCCAACGGTCAAAAACATTCAGTACTTC.

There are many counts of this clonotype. The DNA of the CDR3 is TGTGCCAGCAGCCCGGGGACTAGCGGGAGAGAGACCCAGTACTTC. Translation gives CASSPGTSGRETQYF. This chain connects TRBV3-1 to TRBJ2-5, with 14 bases aligning to TRBD2. The CDR3 contains 15 residues. Germline V gives CDR1 LGHDT, CDR2 YNNKEL (reference sequence). V lost 4 bases, J lost 4 bases, and 2 bases stayed unmatched.

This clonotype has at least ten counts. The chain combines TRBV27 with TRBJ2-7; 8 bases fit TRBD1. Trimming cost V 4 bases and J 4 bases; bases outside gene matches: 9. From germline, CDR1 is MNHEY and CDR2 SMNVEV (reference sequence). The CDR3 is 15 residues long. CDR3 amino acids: CASSSSGTGLYEQYF. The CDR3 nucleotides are TGTGCCAGCAGTTCTTCCGGGACAGGCCTATACGAGCAGTACTTC.